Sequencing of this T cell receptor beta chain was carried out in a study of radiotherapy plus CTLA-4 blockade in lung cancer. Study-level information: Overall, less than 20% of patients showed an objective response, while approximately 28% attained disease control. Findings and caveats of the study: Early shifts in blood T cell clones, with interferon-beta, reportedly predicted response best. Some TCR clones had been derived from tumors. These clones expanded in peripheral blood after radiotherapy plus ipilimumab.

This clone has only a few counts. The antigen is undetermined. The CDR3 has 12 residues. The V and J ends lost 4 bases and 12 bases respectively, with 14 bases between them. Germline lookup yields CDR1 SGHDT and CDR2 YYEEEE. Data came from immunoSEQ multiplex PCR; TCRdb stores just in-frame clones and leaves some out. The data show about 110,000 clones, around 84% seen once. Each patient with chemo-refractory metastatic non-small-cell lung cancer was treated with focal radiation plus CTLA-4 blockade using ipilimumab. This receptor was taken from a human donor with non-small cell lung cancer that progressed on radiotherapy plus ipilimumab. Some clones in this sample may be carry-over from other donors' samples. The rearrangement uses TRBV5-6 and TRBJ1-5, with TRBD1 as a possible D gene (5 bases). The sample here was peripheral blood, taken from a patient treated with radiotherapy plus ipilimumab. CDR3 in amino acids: CASSPRGGSQHF. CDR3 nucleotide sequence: TGTGCCAGCAGCCCGCGGGGCGGCAGCCAGCATTTT.